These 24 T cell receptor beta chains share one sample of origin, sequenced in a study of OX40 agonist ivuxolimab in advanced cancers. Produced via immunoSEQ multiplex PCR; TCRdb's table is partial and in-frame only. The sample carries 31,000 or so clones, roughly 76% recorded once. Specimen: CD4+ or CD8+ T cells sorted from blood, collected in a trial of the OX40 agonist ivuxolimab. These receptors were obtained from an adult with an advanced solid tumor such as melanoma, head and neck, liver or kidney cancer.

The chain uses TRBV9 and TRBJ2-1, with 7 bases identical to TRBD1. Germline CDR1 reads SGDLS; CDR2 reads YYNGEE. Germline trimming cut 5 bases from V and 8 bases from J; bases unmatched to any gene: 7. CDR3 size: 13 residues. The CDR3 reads CASSRDSWDEQFF. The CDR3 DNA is TGTGCCAGCAGTCGGGACAGTTGGGATGAGCAGTTCTTC.

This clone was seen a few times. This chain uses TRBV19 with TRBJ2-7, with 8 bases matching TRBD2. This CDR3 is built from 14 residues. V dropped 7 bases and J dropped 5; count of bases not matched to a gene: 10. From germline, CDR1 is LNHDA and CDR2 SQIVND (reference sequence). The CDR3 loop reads CASNPGTSTHEQYF. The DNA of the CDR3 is TGTGCCAGTAATCCCGGGACTAGTACCCACGAGCAGTACTTC. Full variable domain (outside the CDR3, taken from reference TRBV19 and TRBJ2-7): DGGITQSPKYLFRKEGQNVTLSCEQNLNHDAMYWYRQDPGQGLRLIYYSQIVNDFQKGDIAEGYSVSREKKESFPLTVTSAQKNPTAFYLCASNPGTSTHEQYFGPGTRLTVT.

The CDR3 coding sequence is TGTGCCAGCTCACCCCCTCGGGGACAGGGCAACGATGAGCAGTTCTTC. The encoded protein is CASSPPRGQGNDEQFF. J is TRBJ2-1 and V is TRBV18; TRBD1 matches 9 bases. Per the germline V gene, CDR1 is KGHSH and CDR2 is LQKENI. V lost 3 bases to trimming and J lost 8 bases; unmatched junction nucleotides: 11. The CDR3 contains 16 residues.

The CDR3 DNA is TGTGCCAGCAGGTTAGCGGGAGGGTCCTACAATGAGCAGTTCTTC. This sequence encodes CASRLAGGSYNEQFF. The J gene is TRBJ2-1, the V gene TRBV6-1, with 11 positions matching TRBD2. V shed 6 bases, J shed 1 base, and the junction held 2 bases outside the gene matches. The CDR3 runs to 15 residues. Germline CDR1 and CDR2: MNHNS and SASEGT.

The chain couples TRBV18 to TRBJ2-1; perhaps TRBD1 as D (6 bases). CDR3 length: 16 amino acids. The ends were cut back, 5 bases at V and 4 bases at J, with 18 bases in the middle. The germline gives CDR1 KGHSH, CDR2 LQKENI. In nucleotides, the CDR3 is TGTGCCAGCTCAGAAGTCAGGGGAGAGGCATACAATGAGCAGTTCTTC. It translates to CASSEVRGEAYNEQFF. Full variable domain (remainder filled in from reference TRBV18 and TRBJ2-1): NAGVMQNPRHLVRRRGQEARLRCSPMKGHSHVYWYRQLPEEGLKFMVYLQKENIIDESGMPKERFSAEFPKEGPSILRIQQVVRGDSAAYFCASSEVRGEAYNEQFFGPGTRLTVL.

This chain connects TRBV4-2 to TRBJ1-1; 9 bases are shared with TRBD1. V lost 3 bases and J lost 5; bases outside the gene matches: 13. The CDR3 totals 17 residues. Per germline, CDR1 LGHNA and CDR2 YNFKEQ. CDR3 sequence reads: CASSHIQGAGERTEAFF. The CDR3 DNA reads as TGTGCCAGCAGCCACATACAGGGGGCGGGGGAAAGAACTGAAGCTTTCTTT.

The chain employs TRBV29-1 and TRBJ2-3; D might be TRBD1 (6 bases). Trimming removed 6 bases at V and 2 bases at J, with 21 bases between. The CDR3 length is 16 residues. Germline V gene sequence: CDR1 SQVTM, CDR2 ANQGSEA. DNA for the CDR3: TGCAGCGTCCGGGCCGAAGGGGGATTCCTCACAGATACGCAGTATTTT. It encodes CSVRAEGGFLTDTQYF.

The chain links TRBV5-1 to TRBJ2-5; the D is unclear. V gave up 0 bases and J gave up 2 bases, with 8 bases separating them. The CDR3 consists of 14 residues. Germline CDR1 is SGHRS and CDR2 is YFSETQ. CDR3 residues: CASSLALVQETQYF. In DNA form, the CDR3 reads TGCGCCAGCAGCTTGGCCCTGGTTCAAGAGACCCAGTACTTC.

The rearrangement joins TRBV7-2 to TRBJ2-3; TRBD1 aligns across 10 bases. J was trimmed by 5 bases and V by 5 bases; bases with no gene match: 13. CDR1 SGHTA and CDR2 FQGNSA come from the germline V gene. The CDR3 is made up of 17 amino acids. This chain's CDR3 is CASSRSTGGAAGDTQYF. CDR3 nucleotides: TGTGCCAGCAGCCGTTCGACAGGGGGCGCAGCGGGAGATACGCAGTATTTT.

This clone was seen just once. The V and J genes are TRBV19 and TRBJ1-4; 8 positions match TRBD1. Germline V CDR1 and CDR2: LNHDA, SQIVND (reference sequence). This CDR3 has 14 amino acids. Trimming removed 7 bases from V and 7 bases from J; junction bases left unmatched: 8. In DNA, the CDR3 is TGTGCCAGTACCATACGACAGGGGAGTGAAAAACTGTTTTTT. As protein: CASTIRQGSEKLFF.

In DNA, the CDR3 is TGTGCCAGCAGTGAGGGCGCGTTTTGGGACAGGAACTATGGCTACACCTTC. Protein sequence: CASSEGAFWDRNYGYTF. The chain uses TRBV6-1 and TRBJ1-2; 8 nucleotides line up with TRBD1. Losses at the gene ends were 3 bases for V and 2 bases for J; bases not matched to a gene: 11. This CDR3 has 17 amino acids. Germline CDR1 reads MNHNS; CDR2 reads SASEGT.

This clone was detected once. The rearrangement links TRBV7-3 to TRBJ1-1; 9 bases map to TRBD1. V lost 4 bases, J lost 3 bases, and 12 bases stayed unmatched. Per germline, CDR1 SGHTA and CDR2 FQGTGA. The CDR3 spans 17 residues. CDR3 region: CASSSPNKQGADTEAFF. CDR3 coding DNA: TGTGCCAGCAGCTCCCCTAACAAACAGGGGGCGGACACTGAAGCTTTCTTT.

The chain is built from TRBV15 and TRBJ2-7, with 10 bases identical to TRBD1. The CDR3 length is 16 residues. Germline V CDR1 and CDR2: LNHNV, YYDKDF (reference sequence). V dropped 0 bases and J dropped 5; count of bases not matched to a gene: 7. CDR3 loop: CATSRDRGTGENEQYF. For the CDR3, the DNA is TGTGCCACCAGCAGAGATCGGGGGACAGGGGAGAACGAGCAGTACTTC.

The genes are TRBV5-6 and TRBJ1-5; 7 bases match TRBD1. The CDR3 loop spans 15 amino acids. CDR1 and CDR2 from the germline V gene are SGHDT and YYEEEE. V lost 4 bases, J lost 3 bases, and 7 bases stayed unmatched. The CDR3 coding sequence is TGTGCCAGCAGCAGACAGGGAGTTGACAATCAGCCCCAGCATTTT. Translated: CASSRQGVDNQPQHF.

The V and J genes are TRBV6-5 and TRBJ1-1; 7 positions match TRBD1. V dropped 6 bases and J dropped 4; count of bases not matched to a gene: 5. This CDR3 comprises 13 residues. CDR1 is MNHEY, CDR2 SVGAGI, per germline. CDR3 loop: CASRVTGSTEAFF. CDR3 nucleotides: TGTGCCAGCAGGGTGACAGGGAGCACTGAAGCTTTCTTT.

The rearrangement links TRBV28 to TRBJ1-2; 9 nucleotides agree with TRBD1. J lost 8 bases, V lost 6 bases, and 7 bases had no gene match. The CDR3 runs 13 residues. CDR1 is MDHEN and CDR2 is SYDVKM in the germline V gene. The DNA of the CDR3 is TGTGCCAGCAGCCCAGCTACAGGGGGCGGCTACACCTTC. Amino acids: CASSPATGGGYTF.

The CDR3 spells CASSRAEGTDTQYF. The CDR3 bases are TGTGCCTCTAGCCGGGCGGAAGGCACAGATACGCAGTATTTT. This chain uses TRBV10-3 with TRBJ2-3; a possible D gene is TRBD2 (5 bases). Trimming removed 11 bases from V and 1 base from J, with 16 bases in between. Germline-derived CDR1 and CDR2 are ENHRY and SYGVKD. This CDR3 comprises 14 residues.

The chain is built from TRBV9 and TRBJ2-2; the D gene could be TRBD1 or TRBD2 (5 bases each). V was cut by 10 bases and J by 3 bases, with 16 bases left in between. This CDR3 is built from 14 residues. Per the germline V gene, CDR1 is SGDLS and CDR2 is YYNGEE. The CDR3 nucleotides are TGTGCCGCCTCGCCGGGGCCGGACACCGGGGAGCTGTTTTTT. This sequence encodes CAASPGPDTGELFF. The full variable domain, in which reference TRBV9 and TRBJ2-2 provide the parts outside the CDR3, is DSGVTQTPKHLITATGQRVTLRCSPRSGDLSVYWYQQSLDQGLQFLIQYYNGEERAKGNILERFSAQQFPDLHSELNLSSLELGDSALYFCAASPGPDTGELFFGEGSRLTVL.

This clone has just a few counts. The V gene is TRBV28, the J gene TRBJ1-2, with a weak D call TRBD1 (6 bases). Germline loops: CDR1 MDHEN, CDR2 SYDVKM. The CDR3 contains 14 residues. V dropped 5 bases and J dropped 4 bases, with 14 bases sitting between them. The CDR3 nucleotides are TGTGCCAGCAGTGTCACAGGGCGAGCCTATGGCTACACCTTC. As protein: CASSVTGRAYGYTF.

The CDR3 DNA follows: TGTGCCAGTAGGGGCAGGGGTAGCAATCAGCCCCAGCATTTT. Its translation: CASRGRGSNQPQHF. This chain connects TRBV28 to TRBJ1-5; TRBD1 is a possible D gene (6 bases). CDR3 length: 14 amino acids. Germline V gives CDR1 MDHEN, CDR2 SYDVKM. Deletions cut 9 bases from V and 0 bases from J, with 12 bases between.

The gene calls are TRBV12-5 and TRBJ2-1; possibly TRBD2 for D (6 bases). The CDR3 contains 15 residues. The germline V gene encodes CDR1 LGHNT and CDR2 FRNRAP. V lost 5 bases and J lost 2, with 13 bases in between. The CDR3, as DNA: TGTGCTAGTGGTGTCTTATCGGGGGCCTACAATGAGCAGTTCTTC. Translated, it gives CASGVLSGAYNEQFF.

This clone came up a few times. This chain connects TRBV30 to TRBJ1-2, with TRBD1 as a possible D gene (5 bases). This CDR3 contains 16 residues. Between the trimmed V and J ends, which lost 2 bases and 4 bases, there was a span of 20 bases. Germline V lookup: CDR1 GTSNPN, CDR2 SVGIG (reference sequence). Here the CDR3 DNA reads TGTGCCTGGAGTCCGGGACTCTTATTGGGGCGCTATGGCTACACCTTC. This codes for CAWSPGLLLGRYGYTF.

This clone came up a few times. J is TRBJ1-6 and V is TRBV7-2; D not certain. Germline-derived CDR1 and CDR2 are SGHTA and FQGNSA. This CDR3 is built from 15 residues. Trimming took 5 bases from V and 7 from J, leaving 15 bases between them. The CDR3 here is CASSHRSLGNSPLHF. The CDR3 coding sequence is TGTGCCAGCAGCCACCGATCGCTTGGGAATTCACCCCTCCACTTT.

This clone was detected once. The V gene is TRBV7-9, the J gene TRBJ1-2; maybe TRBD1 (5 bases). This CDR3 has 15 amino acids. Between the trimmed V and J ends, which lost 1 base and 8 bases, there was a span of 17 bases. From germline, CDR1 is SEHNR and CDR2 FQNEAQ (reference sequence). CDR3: CASSLEDTYGRGYTF. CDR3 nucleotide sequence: TGTGCCAGCAGCTTAGAGGACACCTACGGTAGGGGCTACACCTTC.